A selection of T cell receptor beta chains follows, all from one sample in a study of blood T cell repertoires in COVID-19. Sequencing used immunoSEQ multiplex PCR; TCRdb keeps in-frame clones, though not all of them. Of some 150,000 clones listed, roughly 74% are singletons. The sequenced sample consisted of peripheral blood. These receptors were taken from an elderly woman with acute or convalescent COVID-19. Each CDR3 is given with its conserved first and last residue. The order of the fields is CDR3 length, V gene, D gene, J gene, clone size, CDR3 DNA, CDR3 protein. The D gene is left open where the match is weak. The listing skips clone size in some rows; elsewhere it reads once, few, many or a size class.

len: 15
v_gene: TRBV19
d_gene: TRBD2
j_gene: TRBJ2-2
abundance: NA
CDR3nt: TGTGCCAGTAGTATACTAGCGGGGGGCACCGGGGAGCTGTTTTTT
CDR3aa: CASSILAGGTGELFF

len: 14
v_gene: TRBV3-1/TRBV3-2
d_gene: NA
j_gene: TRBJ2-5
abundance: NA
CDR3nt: TGTGCCAGCAGCCTCACAGGGCCCACGGAGACCCAGTACTTC
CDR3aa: CASSLTGPTETQYF

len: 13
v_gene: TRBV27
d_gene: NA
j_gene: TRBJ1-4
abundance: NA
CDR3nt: TGTGCCAGCAGTCTAACCCGAGGGGAAAAACTGTTTTTT
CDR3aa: CASSLTRGEKLFF

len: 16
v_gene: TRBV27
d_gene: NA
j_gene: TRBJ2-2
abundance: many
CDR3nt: TGTGCCAGCGCCCCGACGAGAGGGCTAGCCGGCGGGGAGCTGTTTTTT
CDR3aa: CASAPTRGLAGGELFF

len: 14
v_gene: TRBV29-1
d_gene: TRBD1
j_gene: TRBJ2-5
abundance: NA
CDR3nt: TGCAGCGTTGCCCTGGGACAGTCTCAAGAGACCCAGTACTTC
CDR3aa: CSVALGQSQETQYF

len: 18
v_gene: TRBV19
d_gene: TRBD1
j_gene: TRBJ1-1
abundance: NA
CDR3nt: TGTGCCAGTAGTGTTAGGGGACAGGGGGCCTCCGGGGGCACTGAAGCTTTCTTT
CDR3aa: CASSVRGQGASGGTEAFF

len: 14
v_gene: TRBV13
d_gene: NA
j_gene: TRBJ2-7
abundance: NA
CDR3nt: TGTGCCAGCAGCCTCCGCGGGGGACACGGCGAGCAGTACTTC
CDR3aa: CASSLRGGHGEQYF

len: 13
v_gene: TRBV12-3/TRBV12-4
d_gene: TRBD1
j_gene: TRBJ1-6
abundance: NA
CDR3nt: TGTGCCAGCAGTTTTGGGACAGTTTCACCCCTCCACTTT
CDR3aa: CASSFGTVSPLHF

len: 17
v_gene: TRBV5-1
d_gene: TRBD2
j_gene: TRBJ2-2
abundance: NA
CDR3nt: TGCGCCAGCAGTTTGGCCGGGGGGGCGTTCAACACCGGGGAGCTGTTTTTT
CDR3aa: CASSLAGGAFNTGELFF

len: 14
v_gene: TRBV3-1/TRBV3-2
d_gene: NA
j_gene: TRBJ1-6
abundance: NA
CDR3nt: TGTGCCAGCAGCCAAGGCCAGGGTAAATCACCCCTCCACTTT
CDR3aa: CASSQGQGKSPLHF

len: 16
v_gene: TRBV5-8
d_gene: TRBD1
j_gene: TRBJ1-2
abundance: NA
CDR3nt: TGTGCCAGCAGCGAAGACAGGGCGCTCTCTAACTATGGCTACACCTTC
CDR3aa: CASSEDRALSNYGYTF

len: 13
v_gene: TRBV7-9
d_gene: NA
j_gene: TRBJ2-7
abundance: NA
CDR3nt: TGTGCCAGCAGCTTGGCAGCCGACAGGGAGCAGTACTTC
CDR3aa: CASSLAADREQYF

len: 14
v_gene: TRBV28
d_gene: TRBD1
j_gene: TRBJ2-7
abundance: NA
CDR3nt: TGTGCCAGCGCTACACGACAGGGGAACTACGAGCAGTACTTC
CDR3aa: CASATRQGNYEQYF

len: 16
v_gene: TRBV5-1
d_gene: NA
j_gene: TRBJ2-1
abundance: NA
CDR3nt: TGCGCCAGCAGCCCAGGGGACACCGGCTCCTACAATGAGCAGTTCTTC
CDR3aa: CASSPGDTGSYNEQFF

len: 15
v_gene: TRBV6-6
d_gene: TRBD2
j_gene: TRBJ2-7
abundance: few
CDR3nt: TGTGCCAGCAGTTACGTGGCTAGCGGGAGTTACGAGCAGTACTTC
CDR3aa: CASSYVASGSYEQYF

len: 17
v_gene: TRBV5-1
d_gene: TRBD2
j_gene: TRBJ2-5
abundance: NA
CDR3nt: TGCGCCAGCAGCTTGGCCAGGACTAGCGGGAGTGAAGAGACCCAGTACTTC
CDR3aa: CASSLARTSGSEETQYF

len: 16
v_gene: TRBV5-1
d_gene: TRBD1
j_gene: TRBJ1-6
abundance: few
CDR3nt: TGCGCCAGCAGGGCAGGGGGGATGTCCTATAATTCACCCCTCCACTTT
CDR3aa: CASRAGGMSYNSPLHF

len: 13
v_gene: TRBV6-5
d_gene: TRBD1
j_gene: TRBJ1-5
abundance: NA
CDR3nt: TGTGCCAGCAAAGGACAGGGTAATCAGCCCCAGCATTTT
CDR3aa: CASKGQGNQPQHF

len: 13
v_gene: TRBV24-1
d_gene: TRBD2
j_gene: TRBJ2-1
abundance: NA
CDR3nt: TGTGCCACCACTCGCGGGAGCGGGAATGAGCAGTTCTTC
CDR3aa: CATTRGSGNEQFF

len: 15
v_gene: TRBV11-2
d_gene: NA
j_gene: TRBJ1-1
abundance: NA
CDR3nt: TGTGCCAGCAGCTACGGGGGGACTGGGAACACTGAAGCTTTCTTT
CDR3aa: CASSYGGTGNTEAFF

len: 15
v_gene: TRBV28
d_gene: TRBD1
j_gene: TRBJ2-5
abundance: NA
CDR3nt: TGTGCCAGCAGTTCAGGACAGGGGGCGGGAGAGACCCAGTACTTC
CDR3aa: CASSSGQGAGETQYF

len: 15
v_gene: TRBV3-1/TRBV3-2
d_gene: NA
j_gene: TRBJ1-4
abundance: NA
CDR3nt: TGTGCCAGCAGCGACTTAAAACGACCCATGGAAAAACTGTTTTTT
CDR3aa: CASSDLKRPMEKLFF

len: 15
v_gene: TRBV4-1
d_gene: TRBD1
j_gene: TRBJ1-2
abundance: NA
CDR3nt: TGCGCCAGCAGCCAAGAAGGGCAGGGGGCGTATGGCTACACCTTC
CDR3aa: CASSQEGQGAYGYTF

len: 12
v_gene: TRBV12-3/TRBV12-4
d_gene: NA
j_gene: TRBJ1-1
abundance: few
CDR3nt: TGTGCCAGCCGAGAGATGAACACTGAAGCTTTCTTT
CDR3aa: CASREMNTEAFF

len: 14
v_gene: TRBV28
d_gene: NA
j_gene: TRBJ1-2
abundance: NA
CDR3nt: TGTGCCGCCTCGTTTAGAGGGCGGCACTATGGCTACACCTTC
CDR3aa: CAASFRGRHYGYTF

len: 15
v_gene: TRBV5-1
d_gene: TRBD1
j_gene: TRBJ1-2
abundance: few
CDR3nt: TGCGCCAGCAGCGTGTCCCGGGACAGGGTTTCAGGCTACACCTTC
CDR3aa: CASSVSRDRVSGYTF

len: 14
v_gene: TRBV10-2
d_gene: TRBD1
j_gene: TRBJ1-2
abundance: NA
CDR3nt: TGCGCCAGCAGTTCCGGGACAGCTAACTATGGCTACACCTTC
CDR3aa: CASSSGTANYGYTF

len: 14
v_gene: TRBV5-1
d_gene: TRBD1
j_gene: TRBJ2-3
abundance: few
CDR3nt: TGCGCCAGCAGCTTCGGGACAGTCACAGATACGCAGTATTTT
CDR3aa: CASSFGTVTDTQYF

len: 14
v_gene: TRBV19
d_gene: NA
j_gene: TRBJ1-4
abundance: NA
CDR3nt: TGTGCCAGTAGTATGGGGGCCCTAAATGAAAAACTGTTTTTT
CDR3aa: CASSMGALNEKLFF

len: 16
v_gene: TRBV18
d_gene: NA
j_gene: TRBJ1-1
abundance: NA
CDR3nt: TGTGCCAGCTCACCACCACGGGCGTCGCGGGGCACTGAAGCTTTCTTT
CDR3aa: CASSPPRASRGTEAFF

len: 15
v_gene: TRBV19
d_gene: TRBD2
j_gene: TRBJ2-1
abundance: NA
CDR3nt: TGTGCCAGTAGTAGGACTAGCGGGAGTTCCAATGAGCAGTTCTTC
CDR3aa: CASSRTSGSSNEQFF

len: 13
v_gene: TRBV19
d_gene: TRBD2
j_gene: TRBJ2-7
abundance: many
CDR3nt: TGTGCCAGTAGGGGGCGGGAGTCCAACGAGCAGTACTTC
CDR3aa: CASRGRESNEQYF

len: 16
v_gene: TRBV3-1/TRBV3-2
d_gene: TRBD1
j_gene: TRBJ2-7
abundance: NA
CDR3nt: TGTGCCAGCAGCCAATTTACAGGGGTGGGGTCCTACGAGCAGTACTTC
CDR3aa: CASSQFTGVGSYEQYF

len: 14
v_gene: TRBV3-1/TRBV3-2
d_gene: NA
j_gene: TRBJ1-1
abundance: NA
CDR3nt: TGTGCCAGCAGTCGAACCGGGGGGGGCACTGAAGCTTTCTTT
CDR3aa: CASSRTGGGTEAFF

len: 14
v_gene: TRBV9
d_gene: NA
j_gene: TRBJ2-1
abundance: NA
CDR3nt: TGTGCCAGCAGCGTAGGGGGCGTATTAAATGAGCAGTTCTTC
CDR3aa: CASSVGGVLNEQFF

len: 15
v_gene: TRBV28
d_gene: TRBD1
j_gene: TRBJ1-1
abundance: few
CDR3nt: TGTGCCAGCAGTCTTCCGGGACAGGGGAACACTGAAGCTTTCTTT
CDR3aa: CASSLPGQGNTEAFF

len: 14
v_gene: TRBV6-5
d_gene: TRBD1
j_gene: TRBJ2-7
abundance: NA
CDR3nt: TGTGCCAGCAGACGTACAGGGGGAAGAGGCGAGCAGTACTTC
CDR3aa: CASRRTGGRGEQYF

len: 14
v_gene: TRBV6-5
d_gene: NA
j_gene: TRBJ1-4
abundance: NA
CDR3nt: TGTGCCAGCAGCCGAGGGCACCGTAATGAAAAACTGTTTTTT
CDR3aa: CASSRGHRNEKLFF

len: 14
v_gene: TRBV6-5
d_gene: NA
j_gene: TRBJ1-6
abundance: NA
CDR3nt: TGTGCCAGCAGCTTCCGGGACACCCGAAGGCCCCTCCACTTT
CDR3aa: CASSFRDTRRPLHF

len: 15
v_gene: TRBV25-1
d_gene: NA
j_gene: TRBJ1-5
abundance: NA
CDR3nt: TGTGCCAGCAGTGAATCCAGGGTGAGCAATCAGCCCCAGCATTTT
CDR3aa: CASSESRVSNQPQHF

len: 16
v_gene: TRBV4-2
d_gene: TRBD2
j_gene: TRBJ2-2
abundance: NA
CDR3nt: TGTGCCAGCAGCCAAGGAGCGGGAGGGACCACCGGGGAGCTGTTTTTT
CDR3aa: CASSQGAGGTTGELFF

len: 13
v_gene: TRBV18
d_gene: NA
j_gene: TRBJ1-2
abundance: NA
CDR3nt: TGTGCCAGCTCACCACGGTCTGAGGATGGCTACACCTTC
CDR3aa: CASSPRSEDGYTF

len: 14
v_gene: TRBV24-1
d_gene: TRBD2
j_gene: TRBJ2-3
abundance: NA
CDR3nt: TGTGCCACCAGTAAGCGGGGGGGCACAGATACGCAGTATTTT
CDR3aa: CATSKRGGTDTQYF

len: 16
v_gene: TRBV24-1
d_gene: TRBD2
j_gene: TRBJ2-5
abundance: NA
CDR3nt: TGTGCCACCAGTGAACCCTCCTCTAGCGGACAAGAGACCCAGTACTTC
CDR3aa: CATSEPSSSGQETQYF

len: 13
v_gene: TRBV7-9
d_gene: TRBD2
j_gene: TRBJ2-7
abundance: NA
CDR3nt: TGTGCCAGCAGCTTATGGGAGGGTGTCGAGCAGTACTTC
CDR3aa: CASSLWEGVEQYF

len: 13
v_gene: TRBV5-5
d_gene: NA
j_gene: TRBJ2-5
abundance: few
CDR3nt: TGTGCCAGCGGCGGGACAGACCAAGAGACCCAGTACTTC
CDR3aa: CASGGTDQETQYF

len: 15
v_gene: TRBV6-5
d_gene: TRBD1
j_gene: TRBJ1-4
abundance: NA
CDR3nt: TGTGCCAGCAGATCTAAGTCCAGGGGGCGGGAAAAACTGTTTTTT
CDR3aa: CASRSKSRGREKLFF

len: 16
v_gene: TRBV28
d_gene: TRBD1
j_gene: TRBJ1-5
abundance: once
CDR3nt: TGTGCCAGCTCCACCGCCGGGACAGGGGTTGACCAGCCCCAGCATTTT
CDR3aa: CASSTAGTGVDQPQHF

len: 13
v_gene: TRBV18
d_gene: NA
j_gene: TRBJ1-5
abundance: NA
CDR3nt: TGTGCCAGCTCTGGGACACCGAATCAGCCCCAGCATTTT
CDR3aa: CASSGTPNQPQHF

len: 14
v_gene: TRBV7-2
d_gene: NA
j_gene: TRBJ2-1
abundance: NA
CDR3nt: TGTGCCAGCAGCCCCTTTATAGCTGGCAATGAGCAGTTCTTC
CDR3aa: CASSPFIAGNEQFF

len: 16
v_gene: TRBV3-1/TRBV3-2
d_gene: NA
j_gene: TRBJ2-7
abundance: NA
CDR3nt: TGTGCCAGCAGCCTCCTGTCCTGGGGAGCCTCCTACGAGCAGTACTTC
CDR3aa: CASSLLSWGASYEQYF

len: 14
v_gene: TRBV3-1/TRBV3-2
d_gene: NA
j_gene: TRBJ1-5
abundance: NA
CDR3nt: TGTGCCAGCAGCCAAGAAGCAACAGATCAGCCCCAGCATTTT
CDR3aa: CASSQEATDQPQHF

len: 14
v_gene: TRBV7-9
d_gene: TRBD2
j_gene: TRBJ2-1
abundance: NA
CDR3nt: TGTGCCAGCAGCCTGACTAGCGGGATTGATGAGCAGTTCTTC
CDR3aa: CASSLTSGIDEQFF

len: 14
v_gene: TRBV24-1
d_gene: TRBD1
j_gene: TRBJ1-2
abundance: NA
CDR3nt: TGTGCCTCTCACAGTACGCCAGGGGGATTTGGCTACACCTTC
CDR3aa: CASHSTPGGFGYTF